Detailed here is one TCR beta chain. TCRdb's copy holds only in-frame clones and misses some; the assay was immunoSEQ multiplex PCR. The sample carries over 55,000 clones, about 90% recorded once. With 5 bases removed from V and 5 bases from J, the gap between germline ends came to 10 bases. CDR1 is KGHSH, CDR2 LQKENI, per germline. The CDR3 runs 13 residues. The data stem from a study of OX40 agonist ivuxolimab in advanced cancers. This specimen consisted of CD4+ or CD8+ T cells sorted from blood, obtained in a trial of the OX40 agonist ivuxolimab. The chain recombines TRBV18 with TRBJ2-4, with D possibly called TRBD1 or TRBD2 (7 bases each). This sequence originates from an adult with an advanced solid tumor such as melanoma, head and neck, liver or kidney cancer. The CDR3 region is CASSSGTENIQYF. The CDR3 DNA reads TGTGCCAGCTCAAGCGGGACAGAAAACATTCAGTACTTC.